These 29 T cell receptor beta chains share one sample of origin, sequenced in a study of control samples from healthy donors and cancer patients. Produced via immunoSEQ multiplex PCR; TCRdb's table is partial and in-frame only. Seen here are roughly 59,000 clones, 92% observed once, and the top ten hold about 1.7%. Sequenced material: PBMCs. The receptors stem from a man aged 35 to 55 with colorectal cancer.

V gene TRBV7-2 combines with J gene TRBJ2-7, with no clear D. Trimming took 4 bases from V and 2 from J, leaving 15 bases between them. This CDR3 contains 15 residues. Germline values: CDR1 SGHTA, CDR2 FQGNSA. The CDR3 coding sequence is TGTGCCAGCAGCTCCTCCGGCGACCGCCCCTACGAGCAGTACTTC. Translation: CASSSSGDRPYEQYF.

This rearrangement joins TRBV7-9 to TRBJ1-4; 10 bases align to TRBD1. In germline, CDR1 is SEHNR, CDR2 FQNEAQ (reference sequence). After removal of 5 bases from V and 2 bases from J, the junction contained 2 bases not matched to a gene. The CDR3 is made up of 15 amino acids. The CDR3 bases are TGTGCCAGCAGCACGGACAGGGGGACTAATGAAAAACTGTTTTTT. This gives the protein CASSTDRGTNEKLFF.

V usage is TRBV19 and J usage is TRBJ2-7; 8 nucleotides align to TRBD1. Trimming cost V 5 bases and J 3 bases; bases outside gene matches: 6. This CDR3 comprises 14 residues. Germline CDR1 LNHDA, CDR2 SQIVND (reference sequence). As DNA, the CDR3 is TGTGCCAGTAGTCTAAGACAGGGGTACTACGAGCAGTACTTC. Protein: CASSLRQGYYEQYF.

V usage is TRBV5-4 and J usage is TRBJ2-7; D possibly corresponds to TRBD2 (5 bases). CDR1 and CDR2 (germline): SGHNT, YYREEE (reference sequence). The CDR3 spans 14 residues. V gave up 0 bases and J gave up 0 bases, with 7 bases separating them. CDR3 DNA sequence: TGTGCCAGCAGCTTGGGGACTGCCTCCTACGAGCAGTACTTC. Translating gives CASSLGTASYEQYF.

V and J are TRBV3-1 (or the pseudogene TRBV3-2) and TRBJ2-7; D may be TRBD2 (6 bases). V was shortened by 0 bases and J by 6 bases, with 21 bases between the two germline ends. This CDR3 is 17 amino acids long. In germline, CDR1 is LGHDT, CDR2 YNNKEL (reference sequence). CDR3 sequence reads: CASSQDETIRELTEQYF. Here the CDR3 DNA reads TGTGCCAGCAGCCAAGACGAGACAATTCGGGAGCTTACCGAGCAGTACTTC.

The chain recombines TRBV5-4 with TRBJ1-1, with 9 bases matching TRBD1. Per the germline V gene, CDR1 is SGHNT and CDR2 is YYREEE (reference sequence). The CDR3 consists of 15 residues. V was pared by 4 bases and J by 2 bases, with 6 bases of the junction left unmatched. The CDR3 DNA is TGTGCCAGCAGCCACGGACAGGGGACCAACACTGAAGCTTTCTTT. This codes for CASSHGQGTNTEAFF.

This clone was seen only once. The V gene is TRBV6-5, the J gene TRBJ2-7, with D maybe TRBD1 (6 bases). From germline, CDR1 is MNHEY and CDR2 SVGAGI. The V and J ends lost 0 bases and 3 bases respectively, with 15 bases between them. CDR3 size: 16 residues. The CDR3 region is CASSYSRTDHNYEQYF. As DNA, the CDR3 is TGTGCCAGCAGTTACTCGAGGACAGACCACAACTACGAGCAGTACTTC.

The chain joins TRBV2 to TRBJ2-7; D might be TRBD2 (7 bases). This CDR3 is built from 15 residues. V dropped 4 bases and J dropped 5 bases, with 18 bases sitting between them. Germline CDR1 is SNHLY and CDR2 is FYNNEI. The CDR3 DNA reads TGTGCCAGCAGTGGGGGTAGGGGGGGAGTGAACGAGCAGTACTTC. It is translated as CASSGGRGGVNEQYF.

V usage is TRBV6-2 or TRBV6-3 and J usage is TRBJ1-1; no clear D. Trimming stripped 4 bases from V and 2 bases from J, with 14 bases between. There are 15 residues in the CDR3. Germline values: CDR1 MNHEY, CDR2 SVGEGT. CDR3 protein: CASSSVPNYNTEAFF. Written as DNA, the CDR3 is TGTGCCAGCAGTTCAGTACCCAATTATAACACTGAAGCTTTCTTT.

The chain combines TRBV2 with TRBJ1-2; 9 bases line up with TRBD1. CDR1 and CDR2 from the germline V gene are SNHLY and FYNNEI. The CDR3 consists of 12 residues. V was clipped by 7 bases and J by 7 bases; unmatched bases: 4. CDR3 DNA sequence: TGTGCCAGCATCGGGACAGGGTTTGGCTACACCTTC. As protein: CASIGTGFGYTF.

This chain uses TRBV3-1 (or the pseudogene TRBV3-2) with TRBJ1-6; no clear D gene. The V and J ends lost 3 bases and 2 bases respectively, with 8 bases between them. Looked up from germline, CDR1 is LGHDT and CDR2 is YNNKEL (reference sequence). This CDR3 has 15 amino acids. CDR3 sequence (DNA): TGTGCCAGCAGCCAGGGAGTTGCCTATAATTCACCCCTCCACTTT. Its protein product is CASSQGVAYNSPLHF.

The chain employs TRBV19 and TRBJ2-3, with D perhaps being TRBD1 or TRBD2 (6 bases each). The CDR3 is 16 residues long. With 3 bases removed from V and 0 bases from J, the gap between germline ends came to 13 bases. Germline V gene sequence: CDR1 LNHDA, CDR2 SQIVND (reference sequence). The CDR3 coding sequence is TGTGCCAGTAGTATGTTTAGGGGGGCCAGCACAGATACGCAGTATTTT. This gives the protein CASSMFRGASTDTQYF.

The chain carries TRBV7-2 and TRBJ1-1; 12 bases are shared with TRBD1. CDR1 SGHTA and CDR2 FQGNSA come from the germline V gene. Trimming took 1 base from V and 13 from J; bases not matched to a gene: 10. This CDR3 is 15 amino acids long. The CDR3 is CASSLGPGQGAVDFF. CDR3 sequence (DNA): TGTGCCAGCAGCTTAGGGCCGGGACAGGGGGCGGTGGATTTCTTT.

The rearrangement links TRBV4-2 to TRBJ2-1; 9 nucleotides agree with TRBD2. The CDR3 consists of 16 residues. After removal of 0 bases from V and 4 bases from J, the junction contained 4 bases not matched to a gene. CDR1 and CDR2 from the germline V gene are LGHNA and YNFKEQ. The chain's CDR3 is CASSQDPAGGYNEQFF. The CDR3 DNA reads TGTGCCAGCAGCCAAGATCCCGCGGGGGGGTACAATGAGCAGTTCTTC.

The chain combines TRBV4-1 with TRBJ1-2; D gene ambiguous. The CDR3 loop spans 17 amino acids. The V end lost 0 bases, the J end lost 5 bases, and 19 bases lay between the germline ends. Germline V CDR1 and CDR2: MGHRA, YSYEKL. CDR3 in amino acids: CASSQDQEGPQAYGYTF. The DNA of the CDR3 is TGCGCCAGCAGCCAAGATCAAGAAGGTCCGCAGGCATATGGCTACACCTTC.

The V and J genes are TRBV18 and TRBJ2-1; possibly TRBD1 or TRBD2 for D (5 bases each). Germline V gene sequence: CDR1 KGHSH, CDR2 LQKENI. The CDR3 spans 17 residues. Trimming took off 0 bases at V and 0 bases at J, with 12 bases between the two ends. The CDR3 DNA sequence: TGTGCCAGCTCACCACCGGTTGGGGGTCCCTCCTACAATGAGCAGTTCTTC. Protein sequence: CASSPPVGGPSYNEQFF.

The DNA of the CDR3 is TGTGCCAGCAGCTTAGCGTTAACGGGCCGGCCCCAGTACTTC. It encodes CASSLALTGRPQYF. This chain joins TRBV7-2 and TRBJ2-5; D uncertain. Germline assignment: CDR1 SGHTA and CDR2 FQGNSA. The V and J ends lost 0 bases and 9 bases respectively, with 14 bases between them. The CDR3 contains 14 residues.

This clone was observed once. The chain employs TRBV6-5 and TRBJ1-4; D gene ambiguous. This CDR3 comprises 10 residues. In germline, CDR1 is MNHEY, CDR2 SVGAGI. Trimming cost V 10 bases and J 4 bases, with 4 bases left between them. In DNA, the CDR3 is TGTGCCACGTATAATGAAAAACTGTTTTTT. Translation: CATYNEKLFF.

The V gene is TRBV2, the J gene TRBJ1-1; 7 bases fit TRBD1. CDR1 is SNHLY, CDR2 FYNNEI, per germline. V lost 7 bases, J lost 2 bases, and 4 bases stayed unmatched. The length of the CDR3 is 13 residues. CDR3 sequence reads: CASKGQFNTEAFF. The DNA of the CDR3 is TGTGCCAGCAAGGGACAGTTTAACACTGAAGCTTTCTTT.

The rearrangement links TRBV19 to TRBJ1-1; 7 positions match TRBD1. The J segment lost 2 bases and the V segment lost 5 bases, leaving 8 bases of the junction unmatched. Germline V gene data show CDR1 as LNHDA and CDR2 as SQIVND (reference sequence). The CDR3 is made up of 15 amino acids. CDR3 in DNA: TGTGCCAGTAGTTCTAGTGGACAGGCTAACACTGAAGCTTTCTTT. The encoded protein is CASSSSGQANTEAFF.

This clone turned up a few times. This chain links TRBV19 with TRBJ1-6, with D unclear. This CDR3 is 15 amino acids long. Trimming left V 3 bases short and J 7 bases short, with 13 bases between. Germline CDR1 reads LNHDA; CDR2 reads SQIVND (reference sequence). The CDR3 bases are TGTGCCAGTAGTATGGGTCAGCCTTCCAATTCACCCCTCCACTTT. As protein: CASSMGQPSNSPLHF.

The J gene is TRBJ1-1, the V gene TRBV2, with 9 positions matching TRBD1. V dropped 6 bases and J dropped 10; count of bases not matched to a gene: 9. CDR1 is SNHLY and CDR2 is FYNNEI in the germline V gene. There are 13 residues in the CDR3. The CDR3 region is CASSSGTGIGAFF. The CDR3 DNA is TGTGCCAGCAGCTCCGGGACAGGGATAGGAGCTTTCTTT. The full variable domain, completed using reference TRBV2 and TRBJ1-1, is EPEVTQTPSHQVTQMGQEVILRCVPISNHLYFYWYRQILGQKVEFLVSFYNNEISEKSEIFDDQFSVERPDGSNFTLKIRSTKLEDSAMYFCASSSGTGIGAFFGQGTRLTVV.

The chain combines TRBV6-5 with TRBJ1-6, with a possible D match to TRBD1 (5 bases). Between the trimmed V and J ends, which lost 7 bases and 7 bases, there was a span of 14 bases. The CDR3 covers 14 residues. Germline lookup yields CDR1 MNHEY and CDR2 SVGAGI. CDR3 bases: TGTGCCAGCAAACTACAGGAGGGCAATTCACCCCTCCACTTT. Translation gives CASKLQEGNSPLHF.

This clone is a singleton in its sample. The genes are TRBV5-6 and TRBJ1-6; TRBD1 agrees at 7 bases. The ends lost 6 bases at V and 3 bases at J; junction bases unmatched: 12. Germline V lookup: CDR1 SGHDT, CDR2 YYEEEE. This CDR3 has 17 residues. This chain's CDR3 is CASTRGGTASYNSPLHF. In nucleotides, the CDR3 is TGTGCCAGCACCAGGGGGGGTACAGCTAGCTATAATTCACCCCTCCACTTT.

The table lists this clone with a count of one. The CDR3 nucleotides are TGTGCCAGCAGCATGGGCGGCGTTCTTAGCTCCTACGAGCAGTACTTC. It encodes CASSMGGVLSSYEQYF. V gene TRBV9 combines with J gene TRBJ2-7; D is unclear. Germline-derived CDR1 and CDR2 are SGDLS and YYNGEE. The CDR3 covers 16 residues. Trimming took off 4 bases at V and 0 bases at J, with 17 bases between the two ends.

The V and J genes are TRBV7-2 and TRBJ2-7, with TRBD2 identical over 7 bases. CDR1 SGHTA and CDR2 FQGNSA come from the germline V gene. CDR3 length: 15 amino acids. V was pared by 4 bases and J by 2 bases, with 8 bases of the junction left unmatched. In DNA form, the CDR3 reads TGTGCCAGCAGCTCAGCGCGCGGGGGTGCCTACGAGCAGTACTTC. It is translated as CASSSARGGAYEQYF.

The CDR3 nucleotides are TGTGCCAGCAGCCCCTCCGGACAGGCGACCCAGTACTTC. This gives the protein CASSPSGQATQYF. The chain carries TRBV7-9 and TRBJ2-5; 7 bases are a match to TRBD1. This CDR3 contains 13 residues. Germline trimming cut 5 bases from V and 7 bases from J; bases unmatched to any gene: 7. Germline V gives CDR1 SEHNR, CDR2 FQNEAQ (reference sequence).

The count of this clone is one. CDR3 coding DNA: TGTGCCAGCAGCTCGGGACAGGGGGCATTGGGGAACACTGAAGCTTTCTTT. Protein: CASSSGQGALGNTEAFF. This sequence joins TRBV7-2 and TRBJ1-1, with 12 bases lining up with TRBD1. The CDR3 has 17 residues. Trimming cost V 4 bases and J 1 base; bases outside gene matches: 7. Germline CDR1 reads SGHTA; CDR2 reads FQGNSA.

The chain has TRBV5-6 and TRBJ1-5, with D hard to call. The germline CDR1 and CDR2 sequences are SGHDT and YYEEEE. With 0 bases removed from V and 4 bases from J, the gap between germline ends came to 5 bases. The CDR3 spans 13 residues. The CDR3 nucleotides read TGTGCCAGCAGCTTGGGGCCAAATCAGCCCCAGCATTTT. It encodes CASSLGPNQPQHF.